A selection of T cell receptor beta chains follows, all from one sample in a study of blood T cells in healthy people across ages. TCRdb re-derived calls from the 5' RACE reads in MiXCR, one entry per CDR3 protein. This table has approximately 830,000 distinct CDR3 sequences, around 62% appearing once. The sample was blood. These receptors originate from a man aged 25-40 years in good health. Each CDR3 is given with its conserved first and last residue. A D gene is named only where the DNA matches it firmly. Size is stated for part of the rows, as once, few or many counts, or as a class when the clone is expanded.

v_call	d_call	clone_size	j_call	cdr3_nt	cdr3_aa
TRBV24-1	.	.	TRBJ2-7	TGTGCCACCAGTGCCCCCTACGAGCAGTACTTC	CATSAPYEQYF
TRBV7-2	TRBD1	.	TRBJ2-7	TGTGCCAGCAGCCCCAGACAGGGGGCCGGGTACGAGCAGTACTTC	CASSPRQGAGYEQYF
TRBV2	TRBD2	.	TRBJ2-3	TGTGCCAGCAGTGAAGTTAGCGGGGCCAGCACAGATACGCAGTATTTT	CASSEVSGASTDTQYF
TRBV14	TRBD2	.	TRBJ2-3	TGTGCCAGCAGCCGAGGACTAGTAGGGTTTTTTGATACGCAGTATTTT	CASSRGLVGFFDTQYF
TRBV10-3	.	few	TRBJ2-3	TGTGCCATCAGACCGGACGACACAGATACGCAGTATTTT	CAIRPDDTDTQYF
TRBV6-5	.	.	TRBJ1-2	TGTGCCAGCAGTTACACCCCCTATGGCTACACCTTC	CASSYTPYGYTF
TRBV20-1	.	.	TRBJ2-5	TGCAGTGCACCGTTTGGGGACCCCAATATCTTGGCGTACTTC	CSAPFGDPNILAYF
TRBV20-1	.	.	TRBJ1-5	TGCAGTGCTAGGGGGAGGAGGAATCAGCCCCAGCATTTT	CSARGRRNQPQHF
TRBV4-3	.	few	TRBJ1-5	TGCGCCAGCAGCCAAGATAGCACGGGTCAGCCCCAGCATTTT	CASSQDSTGQPQHF
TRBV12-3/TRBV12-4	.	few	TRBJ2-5	TGTGCCAGCAGTCTATATACAGAGACCCAGTACTTC	CASSLYTETQYF
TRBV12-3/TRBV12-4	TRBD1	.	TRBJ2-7	TGTGCCAGCAGTTTACCGCCCGGACAGGGATCGCCCGAGCAGTACTTC	CASSLPPGQGSPEQYF
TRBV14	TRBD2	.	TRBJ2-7	TGTGCCAGCAGCCAAGATCGAGCGGGGCTCTACGAGCAGTACTTC	CASSQDRAGLYEQYF
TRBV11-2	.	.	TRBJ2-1	TGTGCCAGCAGCTTCCCCGTTGGGGGAGTAATGGATGAGCAGTTCTTC	CASSFPVGGVMDEQFF
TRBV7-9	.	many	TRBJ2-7	TGTGCCAGCAGCTTGGGACACAGCTCCTACGAGCAGTACTTC	CASSLGHSSYEQYF
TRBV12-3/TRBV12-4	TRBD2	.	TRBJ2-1	TGTGCCAGCAGGAACTTAGCGGGGGGAGGGGTTGAGCAGTTCTTC	CASRNLAGGGVEQFF
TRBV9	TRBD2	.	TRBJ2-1	TGTGCCAGCAGCGTAGGGGGACTAGCCTTTGGTGAGCAGTTCTTC	CASSVGGLAFGEQFF
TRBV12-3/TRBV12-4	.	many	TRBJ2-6	TGTGCCAGCAGCCTGGGTCGCTCTGGGGCCAACGTCCTGACTTTC	CASSLGRSGANVLTF
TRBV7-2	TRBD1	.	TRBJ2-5	TGTGCCAGCAGCTTACCGACAGGGGGGAAAGAGACCCAGTACTTC	CASSLPTGGKETQYF
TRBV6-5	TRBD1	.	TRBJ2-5	TGTGCCAGCAGTTCCCCCAACAGGGGTTCAGAGACCCAGTACTTC	CASSSPNRGSETQYF
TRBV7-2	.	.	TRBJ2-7	TGTGCCAGCTTAACTCCTTCGAGCTCCTACAATGAGCAGTACTTC	CASLTPSSSYNEQYF
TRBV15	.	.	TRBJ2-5	TGTGCCACCAGCAGAGATCGGGCAGGGCTGTACCAAGAGACCCAGTACTTC	CATSRDRAGLYQETQYF
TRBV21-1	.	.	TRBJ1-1	TGTGCCAGCACAAACTTCCGGGACAGGGTCATGAACACTGAAGCTTTCTTT	CASTNFRDRVMNTEAFF
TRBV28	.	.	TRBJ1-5	TGTGCCAGCGTAGCCCAGACCGGGATTAGGAATCAGCCCCAGCATTTT	CASVAQTGIRNQPQHF
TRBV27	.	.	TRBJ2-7	TGTGCCAGCACCCGACAGGCCGAGCAGTACTTC	CASTRQAEQYF
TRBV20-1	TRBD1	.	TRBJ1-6	TGCAGTGCTAGAGAGAGGAGCAGGGGGCAATCACCCCTCCACTTT	CSARERSRGQSPLHF
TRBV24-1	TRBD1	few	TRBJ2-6	TGTGCCACCAGTGACCCGGGACAGTCGGGGGCCAACGTCCTGACTTTC	CATSDPGQSGANVLTF
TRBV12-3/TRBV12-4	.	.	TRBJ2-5	TGTGCCAGCAGTTTAGAGTACGAGGTCCAGTACTTC	CASSLEYEVQYF
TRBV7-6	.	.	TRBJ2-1	TGTGCCAGCACCTACAACATTATACGGGGAACCTACAATGAGCAGTTCTTC	CASTYNIIRGTYNEQFF
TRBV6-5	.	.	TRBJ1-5	TGTGCCAGCGCCGGGGGAGTTTTTCAGCCCCAGCATTTT	CASAGGVFQPQHF
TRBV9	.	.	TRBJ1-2	TGTGCCAGCAGCGTAGAAGGGACGGATGGCTACACCTTC	CASSVEGTDGYTF
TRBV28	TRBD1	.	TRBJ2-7	TGTGCCAGCAGACCGGGGACAGGGCCCTACGAGCAGTACTTC	CASRPGTGPYEQYF
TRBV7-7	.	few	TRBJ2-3	TGTGCCAGCAGCACCGGACAGCTCACAGATACGCAGTATTTT	CASSTGQLTDTQYF
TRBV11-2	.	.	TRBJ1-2	TGTGCCAGCAGCTTAGCCCTCCAAGGGCCTGATGGCTACACCTTC	CASSLALQGPDGYTF